This paragraph reports one T cell receptor beta chain. The authors sequenced TCR beta from blood CD8+ and CD4+ T cells. Healthy donors constituted the controls, which were matched for age and sex. TEMRA cells underwent FACS enrichment and CD8+ and CD4+ T cells underwent negative isolation. The CDR3 is 13 residues long. CDR1 GTSNPN and CDR2 SVGIG come from the germline V gene (reference sequence). Trimming left V 8 bases short and J 7 bases short, with 20 bases between. This specimen belongs to a study of CD8 T cells in Susac syndrome. Reverse transcription used roughly 0.45 to 1 ug RNA and random hexamers. The authors amplified TCR beta CDR3 across 54 Vbeta and 13 Jbeta using immunoSEQ multiplex PCR. Via MiXCR, TCRdb re-called the immunoSEQ multiplex PCR reads, giving one row per CDR3 protein. The sample lists over 100,000 distinct CDR3 sequences, around 97% occurring once.

The sequence was obtained from a human donor in good health. J is TRBJ1-2 and V is TRBV30; perhaps TRBD1 as D (5 bases). The specimen was CD4+ T cells from PBMCs. The CDR3, as DNA: TGTGCCGGGGCCAGGGTTCAGTCAATTGGCTACACCTTC. Protein: CAGARVQSIGYTF.